This record looks at one T cell receptor (beta chain) sequence and its context. Its antigen is unknown. Base quality data are lacking; no much larger clone is found one base away. The data belong to a study of cytomegalovirus exposure and HLA in healthy donors (dated by TCRdb to 2016 to 2017). Regarding the research as a whole: An earlier analysis of 587 of the donors reported 250 to 300 Gb of sequence data and about 120 million unique TCR beta sequences obtained from approximately 180 million T cells. Around 300 gigabases of sequencing data and approximately 80 million unique TCR sequences were included in an early release covering several hundred HLA-typed donors. Of the approximately 400 genotyped donors, roughly 80% were placed in the genetic ancestry cluster associated with self-reported Caucasian donors. The study aimed to test whether cataloging public T cell receptors could reveal signatures of past pathogen exposure. The T cell repertoires of about 700 subjects were profiled by immunosequencing and related to cytomegalovirus serostatus. In addition to the first cohort of 666 subjects, a separate validation cohort of around 110 different subjects was used. High-throughput TCR immunosequencing, statistical association of individual TCRs with disease status, and machine learning were combined to predict cytomegalovirus infection status. To study patterns of TCR occurrence, a later analysis re-analyzed previously published TCR beta repertoires from 550 to 800 donors and added high-resolution HLA genotyping. In the later analysis, no new phenotypic data were used to find candidate immune exposures; instead, reliance was placed on TCR beta sequences and their occurrence across donors. To decide whether each TCR beta V gene segment behaved as functional or pseudogenic, an earlier analysis of some 570 of the donors relied on high-throughput TCR beta sequencing. Donor age, sex, ethnicity and CMV serostatus were compiled together with the repertoire data. A later genetic analysis took genome-wide SNP genotypes for about 55% of the roughly 670 donors and used that subset as a discovery cohort. All discovery cohort repertoires had been generated using a single sequencing platform. HLA typing included class I and class II loci at four-digit resolution. The number of typed donors differed by locus: about 629-630 for A, B, C, DRB1 and DQB1; approximately 530 for DQA1; approximately 600 for DPA1; and around 450 for DPB1. Four or five DR-DQ haplotypes were handled as single units for association and clustering, since linkage in the cohort was strong. On average, roughly 200,000 unique TCR beta nucleotide sequences were sequenced per donor among 350 to 400 genotyped donors of the cohort, with around 19% of those sequences being non-productive.

Relative to germline, V is 2 bases shorter and J is 0 bases shorter, with 12 bases between their ends. Sequences KGHSH (CDR1) and LQKENI (CDR2) are obtained from the germline V gene. The CDR3 runs 16 amino acids, cysteine and phenylalanine included. Of all the DNA, just the CDR3 is kept, 48 bases in frame from base 1. Overall study results and their limits: V-gene and J-gene trimming of TCR beta chains was associated with a missense DCLRE1C variant in a later genetic analysis, and the association was replicated in an independent cohort. This cohort had only TCR beta chains sequenced, and the lack of alpha or paired-chain data limited which features could be detected. When HLA alleles, especially DR and DQ, strongly co-occurred, TCR associations were difficult to assign to individual alleles. Several of the top co-occurrence clusters appeared to be linked to parvovirus B19, influenza, CMV and Epstein-Barr virus, according to a later analysis. Cytomegalovirus status was reported to be diagnosed by the classifier with high specificity and sensitivity in both the original and validation cohorts. Across donors, most TCR sequences were observed very rarely, whereas some public TCRs were present in many individuals. A cluster of highly shared sequence variants was judged likely to be a technical artifact of the sequencing pipeline. Because HLA typing was unavailable for some donors at each locus, only the typed subset was used in association tests. Three of the identified cytomegalovirus-associated TCR beta chains were confirmed in vitro to be specific for cytomegalovirus antigens. Because counts were too low, around 18 rarely observed V segments, including chromosome 9 orphons, were left out of the earlier analysis of over 550 of the donors. In a later analysis, HLA-associated TCR beta chains were found to be more clonally expanded and to have lower generation probabilities than equally common non-associated chains. Linkage disequilibrium might explain the correlated functional status among segregating V segments, but an unknown experimental factor could not be excluded. Broadly in line with IMGT annotations, most TCR beta V segments showed up in productive rearrangements about 87% or about 30% of the time in an earlier analysis of about 500 of the donors. It was suggested by the authors that the approach could potentially be generalized to other disease states and immunological phenotypes. Roughly uniform sequencing depth across donors was assumed in presence/absence analyses, although this assumption may not hold. Some IMGT-functional V segments, including TRBV6-2 and TRBV6-3, could not be distinguished by the 87-base-pair reads and were therefore excluded. Compared with the roughly 700-donor mean, donors in an Asian-associated ancestry cluster had fewer N-insertions in productive TCRs, according to a later genetic analysis. A further reported finding was that TCR beta sequences accurately predicted the HLA-A and HLA-B alleles for most subjects in the first cohort. In the study, 150 to 200 TCR beta chains were listed as associated with cytomegalovirus. In a later analysis, the rate of TCR association differed among HLA loci, with DRB1 alleles having the most associated TCRs and HLA-C alleles having the fewest. The only immune exposure information available for the cohort was CMV serostatus. A later analysis associated some 17,000 TCR beta sequences with specific HLA alleles at a false discovery rate of 0.05. Most CMV-associated TCR beta chains appeared to be HLA-restricted in a later analysis, and the HLA associations seemed to be driven largely by CMV exposure.

The cohort consisted of 650 to 700 healthy bone marrow donors. At the time of sampling, every cohort member was nominally healthy, though immune exposures that went unrecorded were likely present. The donor was CMV seronegative and was included in the group of a few hundred seronegative cohort members. Each donor provided a peripheral blood sample, and peripheral blood mononuclear cells were used for TCR beta sequencing. The Qiagen DNeasy Blood Extraction Kit was used to extract genomic DNA from the blood cell samples. Libraries were made using the immunoSEQ multiplex PCR assay. For the multiplex PCR, a mixture combining 60 forward primers for TCR Vbeta segments and 13 reverse primers for TCR Jbeta segments was used. A multiplex PCR assay on genomic DNA amplified the CDR3 region of rearranged TCR beta genes. The amplified TCR beta libraries were sequenced on the Illumina HiSeq System as 87-base-pair reads. On the study's bioinformatics: A later analysis counted tens of millions of unique TCR beta chains across the 690 or so repertoires, and some 11 million of these chains were shared by at least two donors. A nearest-neighbor algorithm error-corrected the raw reads and collapsed the reads into unique sequences, merging closely related sequences to remove PCR and sequencing errors. V, D and J gene segments were assigned by aligning CDR3 sequences to IMGT reference sequences. For a sequence to be retained, a match of at least six nucleotides was required to both a V gene segment and a J gene segment. A rearrangement counted as productive if the CDR3 had no stop codons and remained in frame with V and J, and every other rearrangement counted as non-productive. CDR3 was defined by IMGT convention, running from the second conserved V-encoded cysteine to the conserved J-encoded phenylalanine. The earlier analysis of more than 450 of the donors excluded sequences that lacked an unambiguous match to a single V gene segment. An earlier analysis of 587 of the donors classified V segments as functional when productive rearrangements were above 56.7% and as segregating when the standard deviation between donors was above 5%. A statistical classification framework was built for diagnosing cytomegalovirus status from the catalog of TCR beta chain sequences. In a later analysis, V and J genes were assigned by comparing TCR nucleotide sequences against IMGT/GENE-DB human TR gene sequences. Using the TCRdist pipeline, a later analysis assigned CDR3 sequences along with most-parsimonious VDJ recombination scenarios. In a later analysis, each TCR beta chain was defined by its CDR3 amino acid sequence together with its V-gene family, and reads lacking a unique V-gene family were excluded. A later analysis removed several hundred highly shared, low-generation-probability nucleotide sequences to deal with suspected cross-contamination and a sequencing artifact. For each public chain, a later analysis derived a clonal expansion index from normalized ranks of inferred template counts within each repertoire. In a later analysis, generation probabilities were computed using a VDJ recombination model fitted to out-of-frame rearrangements, and the results were checked against IGoR. In a later analysis, TCR-TCR, TCR-HLA and TCR-CMV co-occurrence was scored with hypergeometric tests, and a repertoire-size bias correction was applied to TCR pairs. False discovery rates were estimated in a later analysis by permuting HLA or CMV assignments 20 times. In a later analysis, co-occurring TCRs were grouped using DBSCAN, with TCRdist sequence similarity added in when clustering inside HLA-allele-positive subsets. Repertoires with fewer than 30,000 or more than 120,000 public chains, plus five repertoires with anomalous nucleotide sharing, were excluded from co-occurrence clustering. This immuneACCESS table, as held by TCRdb, lists in-frame sequences with V and J called but not all clones. Of the missing ones, under half trace to an unresolved V gene in checked studies; the others have no known cause. D and trimming come from the DNA, and the V and J calls and clone size come from that table. The sample table holds 55,000 to 70,000 clones, of which about four fifths were seen once. Roughly 3.9% of the sample goes to the ten largest clones.

Sequenced: PBMCs. This chain is built from TRBV18 and TRBJ2-3; D gene: possibly TRBD2, on 5 matching bases. The sequence was collected from a woman between 40 and 55 years old in good health and CMV-seronegative. The CDR3 loop reads CASSPIGGSSTDTQYF. The nucleotides are TGTGCCAGCTCACCAATAGGCGGGTCTAGCACAGATACGCAGTATTTT.